A selection of T cell receptor beta chains follows, all from one sample in a study of blood T cell repertoires in COVID-19. The repertoire was sequenced with immunoSEQ multiplex PCR; TCRdb's copy has only in-frame clones and lacks some. The sample has 80,000 or so clones; roughly 90% are singletons. The sequencing input was peripheral blood. The receptor source for this set is a human donor in a cohort sampled during active COVID-19. CDR3s include the opening cysteine and the closing phenylalanine or tryptophan. The D gene is left open where the match is weak. A clone size is listed for some rows: how often the clone was seen (once, few, many), or a class if it is expanded.

TGTGCCAGCAGCGCCCGGACAGGGATCGAGACCCAGTACTTC	CASSARTGIETQYF	TRBD1	TRBV9	TRBJ2-5	once
TGTGCCAGCAGTTTAACTAGGGAGGAGACCCAGTACTTC	CASSLTREETQYF	.	TRBV28	TRBJ2-5	.
TGTGCCAGCAGTTGGGTGGGGGGGAACACAGATACGCAGTATTTT	CASSWVGGNTDTQYF	TRBD2	TRBV6-6	TRBJ2-3	.
TGTGCCAGCAGCTTGATGGCGGACAGAAACTATGGCTACACCTTC	CASSLMADRNYGYTF	.	TRBV5-6	TRBJ1-2	.
TGTGCCAGCAGCCAGGCTCTAGCGGGAGGAGTAAATGAGCAGTTCTTC	CASSQALAGGVNEQFF	TRBD2	TRBV4-2	TRBJ2-1	.
TGTGCCAGCAGCCAAGATCGACGGGGGGGAGTGACCCAGTACTTC	CASSQDRRGGVTQYF	TRBD2	TRBV3-1/TRBV3-2	TRBJ2-5	.
TGTGCCAGCAGTTCGAGCGGACTTCAGTTCTTC	CASSSSGLQFF	.	TRBV6-5	TRBJ2-1	.
TGCGCCAGCAGCTTGGCTAACGGGGGTGCGGAGCTGTTTTTT	CASSLANGGAELFF	.	TRBV5-1	TRBJ2-2	few
TGTGCCAGCACTCCCCTAGGTGAGACCCAGTACTTC	CASTPLGETQYF	.	TRBV12-1	TRBJ2-5	few
TGTGCCAGTAGTATAGGATTCAGGACCTACGAGCAGTACTTC	CASSIGFRTYEQYF	.	TRBV19	TRBJ2-7	.
TGCAGTGCTAGTGGTGTAAGCGGGACCTACAATGAGCAGTTCTTC	CSASGVSGTYNEQFF	TRBD2	TRBV20-1	TRBJ2-1	.
TGCGCCAGCAGCTTGCTTAGCGGTTCCTACAATGAGCAGTTCTTC	CASSLLSGSYNEQFF	.	TRBV5-1	TRBJ2-1	.
TGTGCCAGCAGTTTGACAGGGGGCGGTGCAACTAATGAAAAACTGTTTTTT	CASSLTGGGATNEKLFF	TRBD1	TRBV27	TRBJ1-4	.
TGTGCCAGCAGCACCTCCGGGACAGTTTCTGGAAACACCATATATTTT	CASSTSGTVSGNTIYF	TRBD1	TRBV9	TRBJ1-3	.
TGCAGTGCTAGTAGACTAGCGGGAGAGGACGAGCAGTACTTC	CSASRLAGEDEQYF	TRBD2	TRBV20-1	TRBJ2-7	.
TGCAGCGTTGACGCTAACTATGGCTACACCTTC	CSVDANYGYTF	.	TRBV29-1	TRBJ1-2	.
TGCGCCAGCAGCTCCATTTCCGGGGATGGCTACACCTTC	CASSSISGDGYTF	.	TRBV5-1	TRBJ1-2	.
TGTGCCAGCAGCCTGGGGCGGTACAATGAGCAGTTCTTC	CASSLGRYNEQFF	.	TRBV7-2	TRBJ2-1	few
TGCGCCAGCAGCTTGGCGGGGTATGGCTCACCCCTCCACTTT	CASSLAGYGSPLHF	.	TRBV5-1	TRBJ1-6	.